A single sample gave rise to the 26 T cell receptor beta chains below, sequenced in a study of blood T cells in healthy people across ages. The second PCR ran about 6 to 12 cycles with a sample-barcoded 5' primer and J-beta primers. TCRdb used MiXCR to reprocess the 5' RACE reads, holding one entry per CDR3 protein. The sample carries around 1,900,000 distinct CDR3 sequences, 30% to 40% recorded once. The sequenced material came from blood. Source of these receptors: a human donor in good health.

The rearrangement uses TRBV20-1 and TRBJ2-1, with D possibly being TRBD1 (7 bases). Germline V gene data show CDR1 as DFQATT and CDR2 as SNEGSKA (reference sequence). With 6 bases removed from V and 9 bases from J, the gap between germline ends came to 24 bases. The CDR3 extends over 15 amino acids. CDR3 sequence: CSARPRDRGGIEQFF. Here the CDR3 DNA reads TGCAGTGCCCGTCCCCGGGACAGAGGAGGGATTGAGCAGTTCTTC.

The CDR3 spells CASSLTGAGGSNEQFF. For the CDR3, the DNA is TGTGCCAGCAGCCTAACGGGAGCGGGGGGTTCCAATGAGCAGTTCTTC. The chain links TRBV7-9 to TRBJ2-1, with TRBD2 matching 9 bases. CDR3 length: 16 residues. The ends lost 5 bases at V and 6 bases at J; junction bases unmatched: 11. The germline CDR1 and CDR2 sequences are SEHNR and FQNEAQ (reference sequence).

This clonotype was counted between two and nine times. The V call is TRBV13, the J call TRBJ2-5; D is possibly TRBD1 (7 bases). The J call is in doubt because the DNA end fits TRBJ2-7 better. The CDR3 is 15 amino acids. The V gene's germline CDR1 is PRHDT and CDR2 FYEKMQ (reference sequence). CDR3 bases: TGTGCCAGCAGCTTAGATTCGTCAGGGGGGTTCGAGCAGTACTTC. Amino acids: CASSLDSSGGFEQYF.

Concerning this clonotype itself: Germline and junction disagree at one end, which may indicate a read error. The V call is TRBV5-1, the J call TRBJ1-1, with no clear D. Germline V lookup: CDR1 SGHRS, CDR2 YFSETQ. CDR3 size: 13 residues. The DNA of the CDR3 is TGCGCCAGCAGCGAGGGAACAGACACTGAAGTTTTCTTT. This codes for CASSEGTDTEVFF.

The chain uses TRBV12-5 and TRBJ2-7; 10 nucleotides align to TRBD1. Looked up from germline, CDR1 is LGHNT and CDR2 is FRNRAP. Trimming cost V 9 bases and J 2 bases; bases outside gene matches: 7. The CDR3 length is 14 residues. The CDR3 bases are TGTGCTAGCGGACCCGGGACAGGGGCCTACGAGCAGTACTTC. Amino acid sequence: CASGPGTGAYEQYF.

This clonotype was seen only a few times. The CDR3 sequence: CSANRAPQETQYF. The CDR3 coding sequence is TGCAGTGCTAACCGGGCCCCCCAAGAGACCCAGTACTTC. The chain carries TRBV20-1 and TRBJ2-5; D is undetermined. Germline values: CDR1 DFQATT, CDR2 SNEGSKA (reference sequence). The length of the CDR3 is 13 residues. V lost 4 bases and J 1 base, leaving 10 bases between the germline ends.

The CDR3 DNA reads as TGTGCCAGCAGCTTGACTAGCGTTGGAGATACGCAGTATTTT. This sequence encodes CASSLTSVGDTQYF. This sequence joins TRBV7-2 and TRBJ2-3, with TRBD2 matching 8 bases. V lost 3 bases to trimming and J lost 5 bases; unmatched junction nucleotides: 4. The V gene's germline CDR1 is SGHTA and CDR2 FQGNSA. This CDR3 has 14 residues.

CDR3 in amino acids: CASSLGYGTGSGNQPQHF. CDR3 DNA sequence: TGTGCCAGCAGCTTAGGATATGGAACGGGCTCTGGCAATCAGCCCCAGCATTTT. The genes are TRBV7-9 and TRBJ1-5; the D is unclear. Per the germline V gene, CDR1 is SEHNR and CDR2 is FQNEAQ (reference sequence). This CDR3 is 18 amino acids long. The V gene lost 1 base and the J gene lost 2 bases, with 18 bases spanning the gap.

With respect to this clonotype: A read error may account for a junction end that differs from germline. This chain connects TRBV4-2 to TRBJ1-2; D gene unclear. Germline lookup yields CDR1 LGHNA and CDR2 YNFKEQ. The CDR3 totals 12 residues. Written as DNA, the CDR3 is TGTGCCAGCAGAGCAGCTAACTATGGCTGCACCTTC. Residues: CASRAANYGCTF.

The CDR3 here is CSASRGLAGYEQYF. CDR3 DNA: TGCAGTGCTAGCAGAGGACTAGCGGGGTACGAGCAGTACTTC. This chain joins TRBV20-1 and TRBJ2-7; 12 bases line up with TRBD2. The germline V gene encodes CDR1 DFQATT and CDR2 SNEGSKA (reference sequence). CDR3 size: 14 residues. V trimming: 3 bases; J trimming: 4 bases; junction bases outside the gene matches: 4.

The CDR3 region has the DNA TGTGCCAGCAGCGTAGCCAGGGTATTCACCGGGGAGCTGTTTTTT. Residues: CASSVARVFTGELFF. The rearrangement uses TRBV9 and TRBJ2-2, with a possible D match to TRBD1 (5 bases). Germline V gives CDR1 SGDLS, CDR2 YYNGEE. Trimming took off 0 bases at V and 4 bases at J, with 10 bases between the two ends. The CDR3 is 15 residues long.

The chain employs TRBV5-4 and TRBJ2-1, with D tentatively TRBD1 (6 bases). V gave up 4 bases and J gave up 10 bases, with 21 bases separating them. The CDR3 runs to 15 residues. Germline-derived CDR1 and CDR2 are SGHNT and YYREEE (reference sequence). The CDR3 sequence is CASSPSGDKIGEQFF. For the CDR3, the DNA is TGTGCCAGCAGCCCCTCCGGGGACAAAATCGGAGAGCAGTTCTTC. The full variable domain, its missing parts supplied by reference TRBV5-4 and TRBJ2-1, is ETGVTQSPTHLIKTRGQQVTLRCSSQSGHNTVSWYQQALGQGPQFIFQYYREEENGRGNFPPRFSGLQFPNYSSELNVNALELDDSALYLCASSPSGDKIGEQFFGPGTRLTVL.

This clonotype was seen only a few times. This chain links TRBV7-2 with TRBJ1-2; D unresolved. The CDR3 sequence is 13 residues long. Deletions cut 4 bases from V and 7 bases from J, with 13 bases between. Germline lookup yields CDR1 SGHTA and CDR2 FQGNSA. CDR3 DNA sequence: TGTGCCAGCAGCTCTTTGGATTACGGTGGCTACACCTTC. Translating gives CASSSLDYGGYTF.

This clonotype was seen only a few times. The chain combines TRBV4-1 with TRBJ2-7; D is possibly TRBD2 (6 bases). V was pared by 4 bases and J by 0 bases, with 13 bases between. Germline V CDR1 and CDR2: MGHRA, YSYEKL. The CDR3 consists of 15 residues. CDR3 amino acids: CASSPDRGTSYEQYF. CDR3 bases: TGCGCCAGCAGCCCCGACCGGGGGACCTCCTACGAGCAGTACTTC.

J is TRBJ2-4 and V is TRBV28; a possible D gene is TRBD1 (6 bases). Trimming pared 7 bases from V and 13 bases from J, leaving 20 bases between. Germline V gene lookup returns CDR1 MDHEN and CDR2 SYDVKM. CDR3 size: 13 residues. The CDR3 loop is CASIGTSDLEQYF. The CDR3 bases are TGTGCCAGCATCGGGACAAGCGATCTGGAGCAGTACTTC.

Here the CDR3 reads CATSRGFNGYTF. DNA of the CDR3: TGTGCCACCAGCCGGGGCTTCAATGGCTACACCTTC. The chain joins TRBV15 to TRBJ1-2, with D possibly being TRBD1 (5 bases). With 5 bases removed from V and 6 bases from J, the gap between germline ends came to 10 bases. The CDR3 covers 12 residues. From germline, CDR1 is LNHNV and CDR2 YYDKDF (reference sequence).

CDR3 loop: CASRKDRIFNEQFF. Written as DNA, the CDR3 is TGTGCCAGCAGAAAGGACAGAATTTTCAATGAGCAGTTCTTC. The genes are TRBV12-3 or TRBV12-4 and TRBJ2-1; weak D call: TRBD1 (6 bases). The CDR3 sequence is 14 residues long. V shed 6 bases and J shed 6 bases, with 15 bases lying between them.

V and J are TRBV11-3 and TRBJ1-6, with 8 bases identical to TRBD1. The CDR3 is made up of 15 amino acids. The J segment lost 7 bases and the V segment lost 4 bases, leaving 6 bases of the junction unmatched. Germline CDR1 and CDR2: SGHNT and YENEEA. In DNA form, the CDR3 reads TGTGCCAGCAGCTGGGGGACAGGTGGGAATTCACCCCTCCACTTT. It is translated as CASSWGTGGNSPLHF.

The rearrangement joins TRBV5-6 to TRBJ1-1, with D maybe TRBD1 (5 bases). The CDR3 length is 15 residues. Trimming left V 6 bases short and J 3 bases short, with 18 bases between. Germline V gives CDR1 SGHDT, CDR2 YYEEEE. The CDR3 here is CASTYLQGLDTEAFF. The DNA for the CDR3 is TGTGCCAGCACCTATCTTCAGGGTTTGGACACTGAAGCTTTCTTT.

This clonotype was recorded a few times. The CDR3, as DNA: TGCAGTGCTAACGGGGACAGGGGATTGGATCAGCCCCAGCATTTT. It translates to CSANGDRGLDQPQHF. The gene calls are TRBV20-1 and TRBJ1-5, with 10 bases fitting TRBD1. Trimming at V came to 4 bases and at J to 5 bases, leaving 8 bases not matched to a gene. The CDR3 is 15 residues long. The germline V gene encodes CDR1 DFQATT and CDR2 SNEGSKA (reference sequence).

This clonotype showed up many times. This CDR3 is CASRRGLTDTQYF. DNA of the CDR3: TGTGCCAGCAGGCGGGGGCTCACAGATACGCAGTATTTT. The rearrangement links TRBV6-5 to TRBJ2-3; D might be TRBD2 (7 bases). The germline V and J ends were trimmed by 6 bases and 2 bases, with 9 bases remaining between them. Looked up from germline, CDR1 is MNHEY and CDR2 is SVGAGI. This CDR3 region has 13 residues.

The chain uses TRBV4-1 and TRBJ2-7; 8 bases align to TRBD1. CDR3 length: 16 residues. J gave up 4 bases and V 0 bases, and 8 bases lay outside the gene matches. Germline values: CDR1 MGHRA, CDR2 YSYEKL. The DNA for the CDR3 is TGCGCCAGCAGCCAAGAAGCAGGGGGCGGAATATACGAGCAGTACTTC. Its translation: CASSQEAGGGIYEQYF.

This chain joins TRBV21-1 and TRBJ1-2; the listed D gene, TRBD1, was not tested against the DNA. TRBV21-1 is flagged as a pseudogene. CDR3 length equals 15 residues. The CDR3 sequence: CASDPPRKEAYGYTF. CDR3 DNA: TGTGCCAGTGACCCCCCCAGGAAGGAAGCTTATGGCTACACCTTC.

The sample holds a few counts of this clonotype. The DNA of the CDR3 is TGTGCCAGCGGGGCGGAACAAGAGACCCAGTACTTC. Translating gives CASGAEQETQYF. This chain uses TRBV2 with TRBJ2-5; perhaps TRBD1 as D (5 bases). V was shortened by 8 bases and J by 2 bases, with 9 bases between the two germline ends. Germline CDR1 reads SNHLY; CDR2 reads FYNNEI. This CDR3 has 12 residues.

The sample holds a few counts of this clonotype. The rearrangement links TRBV3-1 to TRBJ2-5; 8 nucleotides agree with TRBD2. The germline gives CDR1 LGHDT, CDR2 YNNKEL (reference sequence). V lost 0 bases and J lost 4; bases outside the gene matches: 13. This CDR3 spans 18 amino acids. The DNA for the CDR3 is TGTGCCAGCAGCCAAGAATATGTGCTAGCGGGTACGACAGAGACCCAGTACTTC. Amino acids: CASSQEYVLAGTTETQYF.

This clonotype occurred a few times. The chain carries TRBV20-1 and TRBJ2-7; D is unresolved. Germline V CDR1 and CDR2: DFQATT, SNEGSKA (reference sequence). This CDR3 spans 12 amino acids. Trimming shortened V by 6 bases and J by 3 bases, and 12 bases separated the two germline ends. CDR3 nucleotide sequence: TGCAGTGCCCGACCCCGTATCTACGAGCAGTACTTC. Amino acids: CSARPRIYEQYF.